The 15 T cell receptor beta chains presented below share a single source sample, sequenced in a study of blood T cell repertoires in COVID-19. Assay: immunoSEQ multiplex PCR; the TCRdb copy retains only in-frame clones and omits some. The sample gives 60,000 to 85,000 clones, roughly 84% of which show up once; 29% is in the top ten. The sequenced material came from peripheral blood. The source is a woman older than 75 with active or convalescent COVID-19.

The V and J genes are TRBV7-2 and TRBJ2-7, with TRBD2 matching 11 bases. CDR3 length equals 16 residues. CDR1 is SGHTA, CDR2 FQGNSA, per germline. After removal of 5 bases from V and 5 bases from J, the junction contained 11 bases not matched to a gene. The CDR3 loop reads CASSRDATSGVHEQYF. In DNA form, the CDR3 reads TGTGCCAGCAGCCGCGACGCGACTAGCGGGGTCCACGAGCAGTACTTC.

V usage is TRBV30 and J usage is TRBJ1-6; a weak D match, TRBD1 (6 bases). This CDR3 region has 13 residues. V was shortened by 4 bases and J by 8 bases, with 12 bases between the two germline ends. From germline, CDR1 is GTSNPN and CDR2 SVGIG (reference sequence). The CDR3 loop reads CAWTGVGDSPLHF. CDR3 DNA: TGTGCCTGGACAGGGGTTGGGGATTCACCCCTCCACTTT.

J is TRBJ1-3 and V is TRBV7-9; D gene ambiguous. The CDR3 extends over 15 amino acids. From germline, CDR1 is SEHNR and CDR2 FQNEAQ (reference sequence). Trimming cost V 2 bases and J 0 bases, with 8 bases left between them. CDR3 DNA: TGTGCCAGCAGCTTACTCTCCGTCTCTGGAAACACCATATATTTT. Its translation is CASSLLSVSGNTIYF.

The chain couples TRBV2 to TRBJ1-1, with TRBD1 identical over 10 bases. CDR1 is SNHLY and CDR2 is FYNNEI in the germline V gene. This CDR3 has 14 amino acids. Unmatched junction bases numbered 3, after V lost 5 bases and J lost 3 bases. The CDR3 loop is CASSRGQGDTEAFF. The CDR3 DNA sequence: TGTGCCAGCAGTCGCGGACAGGGGGACACTGAAGCTTTCTTT.

The rearrangement joins TRBV14 to TRBJ1-1; D remains unclear. Germline V gene lookup returns CDR1 SGHDN and CDR2 FVKESK. Trimming removed 0 bases from V and 6 bases from J, with 14 bases in between. The CDR3 runs to 15 residues. CDR3 in amino acids: CASSQDRPGQAEAFF. Here the CDR3 DNA reads TGTGCCAGCAGCCAAGATCGACCCGGTCAGGCTGAAGCTTTCTTT. The full variable domain, completed using reference TRBV14 and TRBJ1-1, is EAGVTQFPSHSVIEKGQTVTLRCDPISGHDNLYWYRRVMGKEIKFLLHFVKESKQDESGMPNNRFLAERTGGTYSTLKVQPAELEDSGVYFCASSQDRPGQAEAFFGQGTRLTVV.

This chain links TRBV11-2 with TRBJ2-1; TRBD1 is a possible D gene (6 bases). V was pared by 3 bases and J by 5 bases, with 8 bases between. Germline V gives CDR1 SGHAT, CDR2 FQNNGV. This CDR3 contains 13 residues. CDR3 sequence (DNA): TGTGCCAGCAGCTTGGGACACAACAATGAGCAGTTCTTC. Amino acid sequence: CASSLGHNNEQFF.

The chain links TRBV28 to TRBJ2-1; 8 bases are a match to TRBD1. Trimming took 2 bases from V and 2 from J; bases not matched to a gene: 2. The CDR3 loop spans 15 amino acids. Germline lookup yields CDR1 MDHEN and CDR2 SYDVKM. The DNA for the CDR3 is TGTGCCAGCAGTTTAGGGGACAGGCCCTACAATGAGCAGTTCTTC. Its protein product is CASSLGDRPYNEQFF.

The chain has TRBV7-8 and TRBJ2-2; 8 bases map to TRBD2. The CDR3 contains 18 residues. Losses at the gene ends were 0 bases for V and 4 bases for J; bases not matched to a gene: 10. Germline V gene data show CDR1 as SGHVS and CDR2 as FQNEAQ. CDR3 residues: CASSLAVLAGSVTGELFF. The CDR3 coding sequence is TGTGCCAGCAGCTTAGCGGTATTAGCGGGGTCGGTCACCGGGGAGCTGTTTTTT. Full variable domain (rest looked up from reference TRBV7-8 and TRBJ2-2): GAGVSQSPRYKVAKRGQDVALRCDPISGHVSLFWYQQALGQGPEFLTYFQNEAQLDKSGLPSDRFFAERPEGSVSTLKIQRTQQEDSAVYLCASSLAVLAGSVTGELFFGEGSRLTVL.

The chain's CDR3 is CASRTGVSGEAFF. In DNA, the CDR3 is TGTGCCAGCCGCACAGGGGTTTCCGGGGAGGCTTTCTTT. The chain employs TRBV27 and TRBJ1-1; 7 bases are shared with TRBD1. Germline V gives CDR1 MNHEY, CDR2 SMNVEV (reference sequence). The trim removed 8 bases at V and 11 bases at J, leaving 14 bases unmatched. The CDR3 is made up of 13 amino acids.

CDR3 DNA: TGTGCCAGCAGCTCCCCCCCCATGAACACTGAAGCTTTCTTT. This encodes CASSSPPMNTEAFF. This chain links TRBV7-9 with TRBJ1-1, with unresolved D. V was cut by 4 bases and J by 0 bases, with 9 bases left in between. Germline-derived CDR1 and CDR2 are SEHNR and FQNEAQ (reference sequence). There are 14 residues in the CDR3.

This chain links TRBV2 with TRBJ1-2; the match to TRBD1 covers 11 bases. CDR1 and CDR2 from the germline V gene are SNHLY and FYNNEI. The CDR3 is 14 residues long. The trim removed 7 bases at V and 4 bases at J, leaving 5 bases unmatched. For the CDR3, the DNA is TGTGCCAGCAAACGGGACAGGGGGTCCTATGGCTACACCTTC. Translating it yields CASKRDRGSYGYTF.

The chain recombines TRBV9 with TRBJ2-2; TRBD2 might be the D (6 bases). Germline V CDR1 and CDR2: SGDLS, YYNGEE. V lost 4 bases to trimming and J lost 6 bases, with 16 bases between them. The CDR3 totals 15 residues. DNA of the CDR3: TGTGCCAGCAGCCCACACCGACTAGTACCCGGGGAGCTGTTTTTT. This gives the protein CASSPHRLVPGELFF.

The V and J genes are TRBV1 and TRBJ1-4; the D call of TRBD1 is as the table states it, not checked on the DNA. TRBV1 is labeled a pseudogene. The CDR3 has 15 residues. CDR3 DNA sequence: TGCACCAGCAGCCAAGAGTTAGGGGTTAATGAAAAACTGTTTTTT. Translation: CTSSQELGVNEKLFF.

The chain is built from TRBV3-1 (or the pseudogene TRBV3-2) and TRBJ2-2; possibly TRBD1 for D (6 bases). This CDR3 spans 17 amino acids. V was clipped by 4 bases and J by 1 base, with 16 bases between them. CDR1 and CDR2 from the germline V gene are LGHDT and YNNKEL (reference sequence). The CDR3 DNA sequence: TGTGCCAGCAGCCCTCACAGGGACCTCCTGAACACCGGGGAGCTGTTTTTT. It translates to CASSPHRDLLNTGELFF.

The gene calls are TRBV6-5 and TRBJ2-7; D is uncertain. V was shortened by 6 bases and J by 3 bases, with 18 bases between the two germline ends. The CDR3 has 15 residues. Germline V gene lookup returns CDR1 MNHEY and CDR2 SVGAGI. The DNA of the CDR3 is TGTGCCAGCAGCAGCGACGTAACTACCAACTACGAGCAGTACTTC. Translated, it gives CASSSDVTTNYEQYF.